The rows below give T cell receptor beta chains drawn from one sample of a study of cytomegalovirus exposure and HLA in healthy donors. Generated by immunoSEQ multiplex PCR, the TCRdb table keeps only in-frame clones and is missing some. The table includes around 160,000 clones, 65% to 80% detected once. Sequencing was performed on PBMCs. The receptors originated from a woman between 40 and 50 years old in good health and CMV-seropositive. Both conserved end residues are part of each CDR3. The D gene is left open where the match is weak. Not every row has a clone size; where given, it reads once, few, many or a size class.

>TRBV5-1|TRBJ2-5|-|TRBD1
CASSGANRGGETQYF
TGCGCCAGCAGCGGGGCTAACAGGGGTGGGGAGACCCAGTACTTC
>TRBV18|TRBJ2-3|-|-
CASSLSGDTQYF
TGTGCCAGCTCACTCTCGGGAGATACGCAGTATTTT
>TRBV5-1|TRBJ2-1|-|-
CASSSQGPYNEQFF
TGCGCCAGCAGCTCCCAGGGCCCCTACAATGAGCAGTTCTTC
>TRBV7-9|TRBJ2-5|-|-
CAVLMTNQETQYF
TGTGCCGTGCTAATGACTAACCAAGAGACCCAGTACTTC
>TRBV6-5|TRBJ2-1|-|TRBD1
CASEGTEDEQFF
TGTGCCAGCGAGGGGACAGAAGATGAGCAGTTCTTC
>TRBV5-1|TRBJ1-1|once|-
CASSLSPGRGLDTEAFF
TGCGCCAGCAGTCTAAGCCCAGGGAGGGGATTGGACACTGAAGCTTTCTTT
>TRBV29-1|TRBJ1-2|-|-
CSVVESAYGYTF
TGCAGCGTTGTGGAGTCAGCCTATGGCTACACCTTC
>TRBV27|TRBJ2-7|-|-
CASSLGQSYEQYF
TGTGCCAGCAGTTTAGGGCAGTCCTACGAGCAGTACTTC
>TRBV5-1|TRBJ1-2|-|TRBD1
CASSLAETGEGYTF
TGCGCCAGCAGCTTGGCCGAGACAGGGGAAGGCTACACCTTC
>TRBV7-2|TRBJ2-7|-|-
CASSLGGLVSYEQYF
TGTGCCAGCAGCTTAGGGGGACTGGTCTCCTACGAGCAGTACTTC
>TRBV7-8|TRBJ1-3|once|-
CASSYGQINSGNTIYF
TGTGCCAGCAGCTACGGACAGATTAACTCTGGAAACACCATATATTTT
>TRBV21-1|TRBJ2-7|-|-
CASSKVGSTYEQYF
TGTGCCAGCAGCAAAGTGGGCAGTACCTACGAGCAGTACTTC